These 10 T cell receptor beta chains came from one sample sequenced in a study of T cell responses to AZD1222 COVID-19 vaccine. Clones were read by immunoSEQ multiplex PCR, and TCRdb kept only the in-frame ones, dropping some. The sample has tens of thousands of clones, more than 80% seen once. The sequencing used peripheral blood, collected on day 0 of AZD1222 vaccination. Receptor source: an adult in good health.

The V call is TRBV19, the J call TRBJ1-4; D is perhaps TRBD1 (6 bases). The CDR3 covers 14 residues. Trimming removed 2 bases from V and 4 bases from J, with 8 bases in between. CDR1 and CDR2 (germline): LNHDA, SQIVND (reference sequence). DNA for the CDR3: TGTGCCAGTAGTATAATACAGGGTAATGAAAAACTGTTTTTT. It encodes CASSIIQGNEKLFF.

J is TRBJ2-7 and V is TRBV5-1; maybe TRBD1 (6 bases). Trimming removed 0 bases at V and 2 bases at J, with 9 bases between. There are 14 residues in the CDR3. CDR1 SGHRS and CDR2 YFSETQ come from the germline V gene. DNA of the CDR3: TGCGCCAGCAGCTTGGTGAAGGGGGCCTACGAGCAGTACTTC. It encodes CASSLVKGAYEQYF.

This chain links TRBV10-3 with TRBJ2-7; 7 bases line up with TRBD1. The CDR3 totals 17 residues. J was trimmed by 2 bases and V by 4 bases; bases with no gene match: 14. In germline, CDR1 is ENHRY, CDR2 SYGVKD. The CDR3 protein is CAISAAKGDSRTYEQYF. CDR3 sequence (DNA): TGTGCCATCAGTGCAGCAAAGGGGGACAGCCGTACCTACGAGCAGTACTTC.

The V call is TRBV18, the J call TRBJ1-2; D is unresolved. There are 12 residues in the CDR3. CDR1 and CDR2 (germline): KGHSH, LQKENI. V was clipped by 3 bases and J by 4 bases, with 6 bases between them. CDR3 in amino acids: CASSPTGYGYTF. CDR3 coding DNA: TGTGCCAGCTCACCGACTGGCTATGGCTACACCTTC.

The gene calls are TRBV5-1 and TRBJ2-6; TRBD1 or TRBD2 may be the D gene (6 bases each). CDR1 is SGHRS and CDR2 is YFSETQ in the germline V gene. There are 15 residues in the CDR3. Trimming shortened V by 4 bases and J by 4 bases, and 12 bases separated the two germline ends. The CDR3 nucleotides are TGCGCCAGCAGCGTTACAGGGAGGGGGGCCAACGTCCTGACTTTC. Translated: CASSVTGRGANVLTF.

The chain combines TRBV6-6 with TRBJ1-5; D possibly corresponds to TRBD1 (5 bases). The CDR3 length is 16 residues. The V and J ends lost 6 bases and 0 bases respectively, with 15 bases between them. Looked up from germline, CDR1 is MNHNY and CDR2 is SVGAGI (reference sequence). Here the CDR3 reads CASRLGGTYSNQPQHF. The CDR3 coding sequence is TGTGCCAGCAGGCTGGGCGGGACCTATAGCAATCAGCCCCAGCATTTT.

As DNA, the CDR3 is TGTGCCAGCAGCTTGGAGGTACTCAGGAACACTGAAGCTTTCTTT. Translating gives CASSLEVLRNTEAFF. The gene calls are TRBV5-5 and TRBJ1-1; D ambiguous. The CDR3 consists of 15 residues. Germline-derived CDR1 and CDR2 are SGHKS and YYEKEE (reference sequence). V was pared by 0 bases and J by 1 base, with 10 bases between.

The chain couples TRBV5-4 to TRBJ2-5; the match to TRBD1 covers 7 bases. Germline V gene lookup returns CDR1 SGHNT and CDR2 YYREEE (reference sequence). The trim removed 6 bases at V and 4 bases at J, leaving 15 bases unmatched. The CDR3 runs 16 residues. As DNA, the CDR3 is TGTGCCAGCAACCACGCGACAGGGACGGGGCCAGAGACCCAGTACTTC. It yields the protein CASNHATGTGPETQYF.

This clone was seen more than once but under ten times. The V call is TRBV28, the J call TRBJ1-4; D ambiguous. Germline CDR1 and CDR2: MDHEN and SYDVKM. V was shortened by 2 bases and J by 5 bases, with 0 bases between the two germline ends. The length of the CDR3 is 11 residues. The CDR3 reads CASSLNEKLFF. CDR3 nucleotides: TGTGCCAGCAGTTTAAATGAAAAACTGTTTTTT. The full variable domain, completed using reference TRBV28 and TRBJ1-4, is DVKVTQSSRYLVKRTGEKVFLECVQDMDHENMFWYRQDPGLGLRLIYFSYDVKMKEKGDIPEGYSVSREKKERFSLILESASTNQTSMYLCASSLNEKLFFGSGTQLSVL.

The chain couples TRBV2 to TRBJ2-5, with 13 bases identical to TRBD2. V lost 6 bases to trimming and J lost 4 bases; unmatched junction nucleotides: 11. Germline CDR1 reads SNHLY; CDR2 reads FYNNEI. The CDR3 is made up of 17 amino acids. The CDR3 sequence: CASSLASLAGGLETQYF. The CDR3 DNA follows: TGTGCCAGCAGCCTGGCCTCACTAGCGGGAGGGTTAGAGACCCAGTACTTC.